This is a list of T cell receptor beta chains from one sample in a study of T cell repertoires in cytomegalovirus infection. TCRdb passed the reads through MiXCR, listing each CDR3 protein once. The sample contains about 240,000 distinct CDR3 sequences, about 7% of which appear only once. Sequencing used PBMCs. The receptors come from a human donor in good health (CMV status not recorded). Some clones in this sample may be carry-over from other donors' samples. Both conserved end residues are part of each CDR3. The order of the fields is clone size, J gene, V gene, D gene, CDR3 protein, CDR3 DNA. D genes are given only for firm matches. Where a row states a size, it is once, few, many or the class of an expanded clone; other rows omit it.

size: few
J: TRBJ1-4
V: TRBV18
D: TRBD1
CDR3: CASSWEQGAEEKLFF
DNA: TGTGCCAGCTCTTGGGAACAGGGGGCGGAAGAAAAACTGTTTTTT

size: -
J: TRBJ2-4
V: TRBV11-2
D: -
CDR3: CASSHQGSKNIQYF
DNA: TGTGCCAGCAGCCATCAGGGAAGCAAAAACATTCAGTACTTC

size: many
J: TRBJ2-5
V: TRBV3-1
D: -
CDR3: CASSPQDGAQETQYF
DNA: TGTGCCAGCAGCCCTCAGGACGGGGCACAAGAGACCCAGTACTTC

size: many
J: TRBJ1-2
V: TRBV7-2
D: -
CDR3: CASSLGGTNYGYTF
DNA: TGTGCCAGCAGCTTAGGTGGCACCAACTATGGCTACACCTTC

size: -
J: TRBJ1-5
V: TRBV20-1
D: -
CDR3: CSARALNQGMNQPQHF
DNA: TGCAGTGCTAGAGCCTTAAATCAGGGGATGAATCAGCCCCAGCATTTT

size: many
J: TRBJ1-5
V: TRBV10-2
D: -
CDR3: CASSESRGGGQPQHF
DNA: TGCGCCAGCAGTGAGTCGAGGGGAGGGGGTCAGCCCCAGCATTTT

size: many
J: TRBJ2-5
V: TRBV7-2
D: -
CDR3: CASSSTGARVWETQYF
DNA: TGTGCCAGCAGCTCCACGGGGGCCAGGGTCTGGGAGACCCAGTACTTC

size: few
J: TRBJ2-1
V: TRBV14
D: TRBD2
CDR3: CASSQVGSGGANEQFF
DNA: TGTGCCAGCAGCCAAGTCGGTAGCGGGGGGGCAAATGAGCAGTTCTTC

size: many
J: TRBJ2-7
V: TRBV7-2
D: -
CDR3: CASSLGIRLARINEQYF
DNA: TGTGCCAGCAGCTTAGGGATTCGGCTGGCAAGGATTAACGAGCAGTACTTC

size: many
J: TRBJ2-7
V: TRBV7-2
D: -
CDR3: CASGRRDEQYF
DNA: TGTGCCAGCGGTCGCAGGGACGAGCAGTACTTC

size: many
J: TRBJ2-2
V: TRBV9
D: -
CDR3: CASSARGRNTGELFF
DNA: TGTGCCAGCAGCGCTCGGGGGCGTAACACCGGGGAGCTGTTTTTT

size: few
J: TRBJ1-2
V: TRBV30
D: -
CDR3: CAWSGVENYGYTF
DNA: TGTGCCTGGAGTGGAGTGGAGAACTATGGCTACACCTTC

size: many
J: TRBJ2-3
V: TRBV7-8
D: -
CDR3: CASSLSIIIKKDTQYF
DNA: TGTGCCAGCAGCCTGTCGATCATTATTAAGAAAGATACGCAGTATTTT